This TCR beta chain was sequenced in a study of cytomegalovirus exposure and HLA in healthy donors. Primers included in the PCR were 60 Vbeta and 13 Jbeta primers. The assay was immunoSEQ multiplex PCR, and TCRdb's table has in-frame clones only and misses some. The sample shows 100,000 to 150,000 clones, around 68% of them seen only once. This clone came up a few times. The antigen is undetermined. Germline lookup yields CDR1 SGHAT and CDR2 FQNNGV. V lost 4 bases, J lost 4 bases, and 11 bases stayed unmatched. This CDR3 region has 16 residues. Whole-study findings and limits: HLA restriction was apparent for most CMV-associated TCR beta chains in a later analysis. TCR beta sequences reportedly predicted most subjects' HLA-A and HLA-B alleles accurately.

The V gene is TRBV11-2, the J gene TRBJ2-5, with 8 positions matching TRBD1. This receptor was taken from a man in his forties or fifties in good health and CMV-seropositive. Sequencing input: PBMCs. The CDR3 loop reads CASSSYPTGARETQYF. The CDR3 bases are TGTGCCAGCAGCTCATACCCGACAGGGGCCAGAGAGACCCAGTACTTC. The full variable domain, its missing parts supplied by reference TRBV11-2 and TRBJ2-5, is EAGVAQSPRYKIIEKRQSVAFWCNPISGHATLYWYQQILGQGPKLLIQFQNNGVVDDSQLPKDRFSAERLKGVDSTLKIQPAKLEDSAVYLCASSSYPTGARETQYFGPGTRLLVL.